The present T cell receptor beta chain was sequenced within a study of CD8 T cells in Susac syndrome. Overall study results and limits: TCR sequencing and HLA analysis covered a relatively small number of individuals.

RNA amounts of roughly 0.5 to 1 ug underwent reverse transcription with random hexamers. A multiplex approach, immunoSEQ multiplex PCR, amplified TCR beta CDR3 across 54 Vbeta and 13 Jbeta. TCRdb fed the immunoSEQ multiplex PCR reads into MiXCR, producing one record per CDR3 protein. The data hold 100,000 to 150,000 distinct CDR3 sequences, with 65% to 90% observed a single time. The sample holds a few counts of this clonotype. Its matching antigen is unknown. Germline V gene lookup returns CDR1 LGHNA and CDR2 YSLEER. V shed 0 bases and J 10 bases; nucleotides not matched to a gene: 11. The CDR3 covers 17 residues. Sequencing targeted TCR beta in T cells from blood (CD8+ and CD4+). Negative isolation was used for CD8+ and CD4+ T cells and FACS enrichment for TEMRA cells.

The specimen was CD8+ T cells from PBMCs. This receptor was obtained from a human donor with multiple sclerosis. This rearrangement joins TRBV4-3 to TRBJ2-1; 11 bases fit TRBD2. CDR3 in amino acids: CASSQDRALAGVREQFF. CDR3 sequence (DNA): TGCGCCAGCAGCCAAGATCGTGCACTAGCGGGAGTTAGAGAGCAGTTCTTC.